The clone carrying this T cell receptor (beta chain) came up once. The germline V gene encodes CDR1 SGHTA and CDR2 FQGNSA. V was clipped by 6 bases and J by 6 bases; unmatched bases: 10. CDR3 length equals 15 residues. The data were taken from a study of control samples from healthy donors and cancer patients. Here immunoSEQ multiplex PCR was the method, and the copy in TCRdb shows in-frame clones only, minus some. The sample carries 170,000 or so clones, roughly 92% recorded once. The sequence derives from a young woman in good health. V and J are TRBV7-2 and TRBJ1-5, with 8 bases that match TRBD1. Sequencing input: blood. This CDR3 reads CASRRNQGASQPQHF. The CDR3 nucleotides are TGTGCCAGCAGACGAAATCAGGGGGCTTCTCAGCCCCAGCATTTT.